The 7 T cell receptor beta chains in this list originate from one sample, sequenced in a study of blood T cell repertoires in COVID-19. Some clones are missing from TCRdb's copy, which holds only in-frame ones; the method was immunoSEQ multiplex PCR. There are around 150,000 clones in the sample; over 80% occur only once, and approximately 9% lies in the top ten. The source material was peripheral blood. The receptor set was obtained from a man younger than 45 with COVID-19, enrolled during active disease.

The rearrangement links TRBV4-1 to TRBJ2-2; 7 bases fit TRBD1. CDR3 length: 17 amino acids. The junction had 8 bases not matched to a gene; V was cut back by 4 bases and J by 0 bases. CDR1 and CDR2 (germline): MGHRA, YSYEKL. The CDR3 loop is CASSPPPGQTNTGELFF. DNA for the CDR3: TGCGCCAGCAGCCCTCCCCCGGGACAGACGAACACCGGGGAGCTGTTTTTT.

Written as DNA, the CDR3 is TGCAGTGCTACAAACTACGAGCAGTACTTC. This translates into CSATNYEQYF. This chain joins TRBV20-1 and TRBJ2-7; D uncertain. This CDR3 region has 10 residues. The V end was cut by 4 bases, the J end by 3 bases, with 4 bases between. The germline gives CDR1 DFQATT, CDR2 SNEGSKA (reference sequence).

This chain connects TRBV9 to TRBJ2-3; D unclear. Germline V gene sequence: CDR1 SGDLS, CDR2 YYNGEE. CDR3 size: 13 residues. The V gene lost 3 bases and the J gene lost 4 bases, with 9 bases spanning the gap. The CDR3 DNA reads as TGTGCCAGCAGCGACTCCTATTCAGATACGCAGTATTTT. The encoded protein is CASSDSYSDTQYF.

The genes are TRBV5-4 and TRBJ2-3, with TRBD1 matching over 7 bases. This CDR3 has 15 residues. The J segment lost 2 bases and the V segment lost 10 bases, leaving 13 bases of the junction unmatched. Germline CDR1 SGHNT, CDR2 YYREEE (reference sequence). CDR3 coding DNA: TGTGCCCTCTCCAGGGACAGCCATTTCACAGATACGCAGTATTTT. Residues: CALSRDSHFTDTQYF.

DNA of the CDR3: TGCGCCAGCAGCCAAGGAGGCGGGGAGGGCCTGGGGGAGACCCAGTACTTC. Its translation is CASSQGGGEGLGETQYF. The rearrangement links TRBV4-1 to TRBJ2-5; 7 nucleotides agree with TRBD2. The CDR3 length is 17 residues. CDR1 and CDR2 (germline): MGHRA, YSYEKL. V was clipped by 1 base and J by 5 bases; unmatched bases: 13.

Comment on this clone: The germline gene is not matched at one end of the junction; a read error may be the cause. The CDR3 bases are TGCAGCGTTCGTACGGGACAGGGGGCGTCGTGGGGCTTT. This codes for CSVRTGQGASWGF. The chain recombines TRBV29-1 with TRBJ1-1, with 12 bases matching TRBD1. The length of the CDR3 is 13 residues. The V gene's germline CDR1 is SQVTM and CDR2 ANQGSEA.

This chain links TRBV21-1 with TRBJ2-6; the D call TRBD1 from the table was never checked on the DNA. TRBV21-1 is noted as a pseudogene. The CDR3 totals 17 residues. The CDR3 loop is CASSPQDRLDGANVLTF. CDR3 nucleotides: TGTGCCAGCAGCCCCCAGGACAGATTGGATGGGGCCAACGTCCTGACTTTC.